This entry lists 30 T cell receptor beta chains sequenced from one sample in a study of shared clonotypes between healthy human individuals. The data were produced by immunoSEQ multiplex PCR, yet TCRdb's version contains in-frame clones alone and is incomplete. The sample has roughly 1,100,000 clones, under 80% seen once. Sequenced material: memory CD4+ T cells sorted from blood. Subset indicated: CD45RA-negative fraction. These receptor sequences come from a young man in good health.

The chain uses TRBV6-9 and TRBJ2-1, with unresolved D. CDR1 and CDR2 from the germline V gene are MNHGY and SVAAGI. V was trimmed by 2 bases and J by 7 bases, leaving 12 bases between them. CDR3 length: 14 amino acids. CDR3 in DNA: TGTGCCAGCAGTTATGAGGCCTCGAGGAATGAGCAGTTCTTC. Encoded protein: CASSYEASRNEQFF.

This clone showed up many times. The chain uses TRBV28 and TRBJ1-4; D is ambiguous. CDR1 MDHEN and CDR2 SYDVKM come from the germline V gene. This CDR3 is built from 14 residues. Trimming removed 1 base at V and 0 bases at J, with 3 bases between. DNA for the CDR3: TGTGCCAGCAGTTTATCCGCAACTAATGAAAAACTGTTTTTT. It encodes CASSLSATNEKLFF.

The V and J genes are TRBV2 and TRBJ2-1; D might be TRBD2 (5 bases). The ends were cut back, 3 bases at V and 7 bases at J, with 16 bases in the middle. Germline CDR1 reads SNHLY; CDR2 reads FYNNEI. CDR3 length: 15 amino acids. Written as DNA, the CDR3 is TGTGCCAGCAGTGAGGGAGAACCCCTGGGGAATGAGCAGTTCTTC. It codes for CASSEGEPLGNEQFF.

This clone was found once. The chain carries TRBV28 and TRBJ2-7; a possible D gene is TRBD1 (5 bases). The CDR3 has 14 amino acids. V shed 6 bases and J shed 2 bases, with 14 bases lying between them. The germline V gene has CDR1 MDHEN and CDR2 SYDVKM. CDR3 protein: CASRESRQPYEQYF. In DNA form, the CDR3 reads TGTGCCAGCAGGGAATCGAGACAGCCCTACGAGCAGTACTTC.

This sequence joins TRBV6-1 and TRBJ2-7; 8 nucleotides match TRBD1. From germline, CDR1 is MNHNS and CDR2 SASEGT. There are 15 residues in the CDR3. V was clipped by 0 bases and J by 4 bases; unmatched bases: 5. The CDR3 DNA reads as TGTGCCAGCAGTGAAGCCGGGACAGGAGAATACGAGCAGTACTTC. Translating gives CASSEAGTGEYEQYF.

The chain links TRBV10-2 to TRBJ2-5, with TRBD2 identical over 8 bases. This CDR3 has 16 amino acids. The V and J ends lost 0 bases and 5 bases, in that order; junction bases with no gene match: 8. Germline V gene sequence: CDR1 WSHSY, CDR2 SAAADI. The CDR3 protein is CASSESELAGLETQYF. The CDR3 DNA reads as TGCGCCAGCAGTGAGTCGGAGCTAGCGGGTTTGGAGACCCAGTACTTC.

The J gene is TRBJ2-1, the V gene TRBV7-2; possibly TRBD1 or TRBD2 for D (5 bases each). Germline-derived CDR1 and CDR2 are SGHTA and FQGNSA. The V and J ends lost 5 bases and 0 bases respectively, with 8 bases between them. The CDR3 consists of 14 residues. The CDR3, as DNA: TGTGCCAGCAGCGGGGGTAGCTCCTACAATGAGCAGTTCTTC. Protein sequence: CASSGGSSYNEQFF.

This chain joins TRBV28 and TRBJ1-2, with 8 nucleotides matching TRBD1. The V and J ends lost 6 bases and 5 bases, in that order; junction bases with no gene match: 8. Looked up from germline, CDR1 is MDHEN and CDR2 is SYDVKM. The length of the CDR3 is 14 residues. CDR3 in amino acids: CASRPGQGKYGYTF. The CDR3 DNA reads TGTGCCAGCAGACCAGGACAGGGTAAATATGGCTACACCTTC.

The count of this clone is one. This sequence joins TRBV2 and TRBJ2-5, with 9 nucleotides matching TRBD2. Germline V gives CDR1 SNHLY, CDR2 FYNNEI. The J segment lost 1 base and the V segment lost 6 bases, leaving 9 bases of the junction unmatched. The CDR3 extends over 16 amino acids. CDR3 sequence: CASRENSGGGQETQYF. The CDR3, as DNA: TGTGCCAGCAGGGAGAATAGCGGGGGCGGCCAAGAGACCCAGTACTTC.

This clone was seen a single time. The J gene is TRBJ2-3, the V gene TRBV7-2, with 8 bases that match TRBD1. Germline CDR1 reads SGHTA; CDR2 reads FQGNSA. V shed 5 bases, J shed 6 bases, and the junction held 10 bases outside the gene matches. The CDR3 runs 15 residues. CDR3 nucleotides: TGTGCCAGCAGCCCTACAGGGGGGTCGACGGATACGCAGTATTTT. This codes for CASSPTGGSTDTQYF.

The rearrangement links TRBV10-3 to TRBJ1-1; possible D gene TRBD1, 6 bases. Deletions cut 3 bases from V and 7 bases from J, with 15 bases between. Per germline, CDR1 ENHRY and CDR2 SYGVKD. The CDR3 length is 14 residues. CDR3 DNA sequence: TGTGCCATCAGTGAAGGGGGGGGAAAGGGTGAAGCTTTCTTT. The encoded protein is CAISEGGGKGEAFF.

The genes are TRBV7-2 and TRBJ2-5; a possible D gene is TRBD2 (6 bases). Germline loops: CDR1 SGHTA, CDR2 FQGNSA. This CDR3 comprises 16 residues. Trimming took 1 base from V and 2 from J, leaving 14 bases between them. CDR3 in amino acids: CASSLEEWRGQETQYF. The CDR3 nucleotides are TGTGCCAGCAGCTTAGAGGAATGGCGGGGACAAGAGACCCAGTACTTC.

Remarks on this clone: At the DNA level, this CDR3 is encoded by other sequences in the same sample as well. V and J are TRBV7-2 and TRBJ2-7, with D unclear. V shed 2 bases and J shed 6 bases, with 5 bases lying between them. Germline V gene sequence: CDR1 SGHTA, CDR2 FQGNSA. There are 11 residues in the CDR3. In nucleotides, the CDR3 is TGTGCCAGCAGCTTAATCGGCGAGCAGTACTTC. Protein product: CASSLIGEQYF.

V gene TRBV30 combines with J gene TRBJ1-6, with D perhaps TRBD1 (5 bases). CDR3 size: 13 residues. Germline V CDR1 and CDR2: GTSNPN, SVGIG (reference sequence). Trimming took 0 bases from V and 14 from J, leaving 14 bases between them. The CDR3, as DNA: TGTGCCTGGAGTGTAAAACAGGATTTTACCCTCCACTTT. Translation gives CAWSVKQDFTLHF.

The chain recombines TRBV7-2 with TRBJ2-7; the match to TRBD1 covers 10 bases. V was clipped by 3 bases and J by 7 bases; unmatched bases: 6. The CDR3 extends over 14 amino acids. Germline values: CDR1 SGHTA, CDR2 FQGNSA. The DNA of the CDR3 is TGTGCCAGCAGCTTGGACAGGGGGTCAATGGAGCAGTACTTC. Residues: CASSLDRGSMEQYF.

The chain recombines TRBV7-9 with TRBJ2-1, with D unresolved. The germline V gene has CDR1 SEHNR and CDR2 FQNEAQ (reference sequence). Trimming left V 2 bases short and J 12 bases short, with 11 bases between. This CDR3 comprises 12 residues. The CDR3 DNA sequence: TGTGCCAGCAGCTTACGAGCCGAACCGCAGTTCTTC. It specifies CASSLRAEPQFF.

This rearrangement joins TRBV10-2 to TRBJ1-6; D is perhaps TRBD1 (6 bases). Trimming left V 6 bases short and J 9 bases short, with 21 bases between. Germline V lookup: CDR1 WSHSY, CDR2 SAAADI. This CDR3 is built from 16 residues. CDR3 sequence: CASRGGGFGMRSPLHF. Written as DNA, the CDR3 is TGCGCCAGCAGGGGAGGGGGGTTCGGGATGCGTTCACCCCTCCACTTT.

The rearrangement joins TRBV30 to TRBJ2-1; 13 bases map to TRBD2. Germline V gene lookup returns CDR1 GTSNPN and CDR2 SVGIG (reference sequence). The V and J ends lost 2 bases and 6 bases, in that order; junction bases with no gene match: 7. The CDR3 sequence is 16 residues long. CDR3 residues: CAWSLTGTSGVNEQFF. The CDR3 region has the DNA TGTGCCTGGAGTCTCACCGGGACTAGCGGGGTCAATGAGCAGTTCTTC.

The chain combines TRBV7-9 with TRBJ2-5; 8 bases are a match to TRBD2. The germline CDR1 and CDR2 sequences are SEHNR and FQNEAQ (reference sequence). The J segment lost 5 bases and the V segment lost 5 bases, leaving 7 bases of the junction unmatched. The CDR3 has 14 residues. CDR3 nucleotides: TGTGCCAGCAGCGATCGACTAGCGCGGGAGACCCAGTACTTC. This codes for CASSDRLARETQYF.

The rearrangement joins TRBV11-2 to TRBJ1-2, with 12 bases aligning to TRBD1. The V segment lost 5 bases and the J segment 5 bases; nucleotides outside the gene matches: 12. CDR3 size: 17 residues. The germline gives CDR1 SGHAT, CDR2 FQNNGV. The CDR3 DNA sequence: TGTGCCAGCAGCCCCTCCGGGACAGGGGGCATAATTTATGGCTACACCTTC. It is translated as CASSPSGTGGIIYGYTF.

V and J are TRBV6-5 and TRBJ1-2, with 10 nucleotides matching TRBD1. This CDR3 has 14 amino acids. Germline CDR1 is MNHEY and CDR2 is SVGAGI. After removal of 6 bases from V and 4 bases from J, the junction contained 5 bases not matched to a gene. CDR3 sequence: CASRGQGLVYGYTF. DNA of the CDR3: TGTGCCAGCAGGGGACAGGGGTTGGTCTATGGCTACACCTTC.

The gene calls are TRBV19 and TRBJ2-7, with 9 nucleotides matching TRBD2. After removal of 5 bases from V and 2 bases from J, the junction contained 1 base not matched to a gene. CDR1 LNHDA and CDR2 SQIVND come from the germline V gene (reference sequence). This CDR3 has 13 amino acids. The DNA for the CDR3 is TGTGCCAGTAGTGCGGGAGGGACCTACGAGCAGTACTTC. Translated: CASSAGGTYEQYF. The full variable domain, rest sourced from reference TRBV19 and TRBJ2-7, is DGGITQSPKYLFRKEGQNVTLSCEQNLNHDAMYWYRQDPGQGLRLIYYSQIVNDFQKGDIAEGYSVSREKKESFPLTVTSAQKNPTAFYLCASSAGGTYEQYFGPGTRLTVT.

With regard to this clone: With a much larger clone just one base away, this may be a read error. The sample has other DNA sequences that encode this CDR3 too. The J gene is TRBJ1-6, the V gene TRBV7-3; 7 bases map to TRBD1. CDR1 and CDR2 from the germline V gene are SGHTA and FQGTGA. The CDR3 has 13 residues. J was trimmed by 7 bases and V by 5 bases; bases with no gene match: 2. CDR3 bases: TGTGCCAGCAGCCCAGGGGGAAATTCACCCCTCCACTTT. Translation: CASSPGGNSPLHF.

This clone showed up many times. The genes are TRBV10-1 and TRBJ2-1, with a possible D match to TRBD1 (6 bases). This CDR3 is 14 amino acids long. Between the trimmed V and J ends, which lost 7 bases and 8 bases, there was a span of 18 bases. Germline CDR1 and CDR2: WNHNN and SYGVQD (reference sequence). The CDR3 DNA sequence: TGCGCCAGCATCACTCCAGGGGCACCTGATGAGCAGTTCTTC. It codes for CASITPGAPDEQFF.

The chain has TRBV7-2 and TRBJ1-6, with D uncertain. This CDR3 has 14 residues. The V end lost 5 bases, the J end lost 9 bases, and 14 bases lay between the germline ends. CDR1 SGHTA and CDR2 FQGNSA come from the germline V gene. The DNA for the CDR3 is TGTGCCAGCAGCCGCGATGAGGGAATTTCACCCCTCCACTTT. Translating gives CASSRDEGISPLHF.

The chain has TRBV2 and TRBJ1-1; D not certain. This CDR3 contains 14 residues. Per the germline V gene, CDR1 is SNHLY and CDR2 is FYNNEI. V dropped 7 bases and J dropped 6 bases, with 18 bases sitting between them. The CDR3 reads CASTVDQKGAEAFF. CDR3 bases: TGTGCCAGCACCGTGGACCAAAAGGGAGCTGAAGCTTTCTTT.

The chain uses TRBV19 and TRBJ2-3, with D possibly being TRBD2 (5 bases). Germline V gene sequence: CDR1 LNHDA, CDR2 SQIVND (reference sequence). This CDR3 is 14 amino acids long. The V end was cut by 7 bases, the J end by 2 bases, with 13 bases between. For the CDR3, the DNA is TGTGCCAGTACCGCGCGGGTGACCACAGATACGCAGTATTTT. Translation gives CASTARVTTDTQYF.

V and J are TRBV5-4 and TRBJ2-5, with TRBD1 matching 8 bases. V gave up 3 bases and J gave up 5 bases; unmatched junction bases: 12. This CDR3 has 16 amino acids. The germline V gene encodes CDR1 SGHNT and CDR2 YYREEE (reference sequence). The CDR3 spells CASSWLVGQGHETQYF. CDR3 DNA sequence: TGTGCCAGCAGCTGGCTGGTAGGACAGGGCCACGAGACCCAGTACTTC.

V gene TRBV4-1 combines with J gene TRBJ2-7; tentatively, D is TRBD1 (7 bases). This CDR3 comprises 15 residues. Germline CDR1 MGHRA, CDR2 YSYEKL. Trimming shortened V by 2 bases and J by 3 bases, and 14 bases separated the two germline ends. The CDR3 DNA reads TGCGCCAGCAGCCAACAGGCGGGACAGAACTACGAGCAGTACTTC. Its protein product is CASSQQAGQNYEQYF.

The rearrangement joins TRBV7-9 to TRBJ2-3; 7 bases fit TRBD2. The CDR3 contains 14 residues. Trimming removed 5 bases from V and 2 bases from J; junction bases left unmatched: 4. The germline CDR1 and CDR2 sequences are SEHNR and FQNEAQ (reference sequence). The CDR3 here is CASSPAGLTDTQYF. The CDR3 DNA reads TGTGCCAGCAGCCCAGCGGGACTCACAGATACGCAGTATTTT.